The T cell receptor beta chain under discussion was sequenced for a study of identical twins. Points from the study as a whole: Twin pairs' shared out-of-frame alpha sequences were enriched in low generation probability. The study found that models underestimated out-of-frame TCR alpha sharing in monozygotic twins. Reduced insertions were recorded for abundant cord blood beta clonotypes, with no such pattern in memory repertoires.

TCRdb passed the 5' RACE reads through MiXCR, listing each CDR3 protein once. The sample includes 650,000 to 800,000 distinct CDR3 sequences, less than 10% of them seen just once. Details on this clonotype: The antigen remains unidentified.

The data were also submitted as part of a second study, on yellow fever vaccine responses in identical twins.

The source is a young woman in good health. Source material: PBMCs.

The CDR3 DNA reads TGTGCCAGCAGCTTGAGGCTAGCAACCACCGGGGAGCTGTTTTTT. It encodes CASSLRLATTGELFF. The V call is TRBV5-4, the J call TRBJ2-2; weak D call: TRBD2 (5 bases). The CDR3 contains 15 residues. CDR1 is SGHNT and CDR2 is YYREEE in the germline V gene (reference sequence). V was shortened by 1 base and J by 4 bases, with 11 bases between the two germline ends.